This T cell receptor beta chain comes out of a study of T cells after yellow fever vaccination. Study as a whole: Fractions of low cell number were prepared using SMART-Seq v4 Ultra Low Input. Overall study findings and caveats: Once the booster was given, most primary-vaccination clones reappeared, at approximately 97% for CD4 and around 90% for CD8. Abundant contaminating clonotypes from the bulk population could appear in FACS-sorted repertoires.

CDR1 SGHRS and CDR2 YFSETQ come from the germline V gene. The CDR3 has 16 amino acids. The J segment lost 0 bases and the V segment lost 4 bases, leaving 5 bases of the junction unmatched. This clonotype was seen a few times. The antigen is not known. Template switching by 5'RACE produced TCR cDNA, adding a universal primer site and UMIs. Via MiXCR, TCRdb re-called the 5' RACE reads, giving one row per CDR3 protein. The sample carries some 350,000 distinct CDR3 sequences, about 9.9% recorded once. Sequenced here: PBMCs, sampled on the day of the first yellow fever vaccination. The chain has TRBV5-1 and TRBJ2-3; 10 bases match TRBD2. The receptor comes from a man between 18 and 29 years old who received the YFV17D yellow fever vaccine. CDR3 amino acids: CASSDSGGRSTDTQYF. In nucleotides, the CDR3 is TGCGCCAGCAGCGATAGCGGGGGGAGAAGCACAGATACGCAGTATTTT.